What follows are 8 T cell receptor beta chains derived from one specimen sequenced in a study of cytomegalovirus exposure and HLA in healthy donors. PCR used 60 Vbeta primers and 13 Jbeta primers. Profiling relied on immunoSEQ multiplex PCR, and the TCRdb table lists in-frame clones only, not all of them. Recorded for this sample: 150,000 or so clones. Material: PBMCs. Every receptor here comes from a woman between 45 and 60 years old in good health and CMV-seronegative.

The chain has TRBV19 and TRBJ2-7, with a tentative D call TRBD2 (6 bases). V lost 5 bases and J 3 bases, leaving 14 bases between the germline ends. The CDR3 is 14 residues long. The germline CDR1 and CDR2 sequences are LNHDA and SQIVND (reference sequence). The CDR3 loop is CASSVAADYYEQYF. For the CDR3, the DNA is TGTGCCAGTAGTGTGGCAGCGGACTACTACGAGCAGTACTTC.

The chain couples TRBV6-6 to TRBJ1-4; TRBD1 might be the D (5 bases). CDR1 and CDR2 from the germline V gene are MNHNY and SVGAGI (reference sequence). CDR3 length: 14 amino acids. Trimming took 4 bases from V and 8 from J, leaving 14 bases between them. This CDR3 is CASSLPDSKEKLFF. In DNA form, the CDR3 reads TGTGCCAGCAGTTTGCCCGACAGCAAAGAAAAACTGTTTTTT.

DNA of the CDR3: TGTGCCAGCAGCTTGCTCGGGGTCAACTATGGCTACACCTTC. It codes for CASSLLGVNYGYTF. The gene calls are TRBV7-2 and TRBJ1-2, with D hard to call. V gave up 3 bases and J gave up 2 bases, with 10 bases separating them. Germline V gene data show CDR1 as SGHTA and CDR2 as FQGNSA. This CDR3 spans 14 amino acids. The full variable domain, with the rest looked up from reference TRBV7-2 and TRBJ1-2, is GAGVSQSPSNKVTEKGKDVELRCDPISGHTALYWYRQSLGQGLEFLIYFQGNSAPDKSGLPSDRFSAERTGGSVSTLTIQRTQQEDSAVYLCASSLLGVNYGYTFGSGTRLTVV.

The J gene is TRBJ2-5, the V gene TRBV6-1; D possibly corresponds to TRBD1 (6 bases). The CDR3 contains 14 residues. Germline CDR1 is MNHNS and CDR2 is SASEGT. The V gene lost 4 bases and the J gene lost 2 bases, with 11 bases spanning the gap. The DNA of the CDR3 is TGTGCCAGCAGTGGACGCGGACAGCAAGAGACCCAGTACTTC. Its translation: CASSGRGQQETQYF.

The CDR3 DNA is TGTGCCAGCAGTGGCCTGACCGCGGGAATAACCTACGAGCAGTACTTC. Encoded protein: CASSGLTAGITYEQYF. The chain has TRBV25-1 and TRBJ2-5, with D maybe TRBD2 (6 bases). The closer fit of TRBJ2-7 to the DNA end suggests the J call may be wrong. The CDR3 is 16 amino acids. The germline CDR1 and CDR2 sequences are MGHDK and SYGVNS.

This chain uses TRBV6-6 with TRBJ1-5, with 9 positions matching TRBD1. CDR3 size: 14 residues. Germline V lookup: CDR1 MNHNY, CDR2 SVGAGI (reference sequence). With V trimmed by 11 bases and J by 4 bases, 9 bases remained unmatched. This CDR3 is CAGSLQGANQPQHF. The CDR3 DNA follows: TGTGCCGGGAGCCTACAGGGGGCGAATCAGCCCCAGCATTTT.

This chain joins TRBV19 and TRBJ2-2, with TRBD1 matching 11 bases. This CDR3 contains 16 residues. Germline V gene sequence: CDR1 LNHDA, CDR2 SQIVND (reference sequence). Trimming cost V 5 bases and J 5 bases; bases outside gene matches: 7. In DNA form, the CDR3 reads TGTGCCAGTAGTGCTGGGACAGGGGGTGGGACCGGGGAGCTGTTTTTT. This gives the protein CASSAGTGGGTGELFF.

V usage is TRBV27 and J usage is TRBJ1-2, with 8 bases aligning to TRBD1. V lost 7 bases, J lost 8 bases, and 12 bases stayed unmatched. Germline lookup yields CDR1 MNHEY and CDR2 SMNVEV (reference sequence). The CDR3 has 14 residues. CDR3 coding DNA: TGTGCCAGCATTTCTGGACAGGGATATGGGGGCTACACCTTC. It specifies CASISGQGYGGYTF.